Presented here are 27 T cell receptor beta chains from one specimen sequenced in a study of T cells in Graves' hyperthyroidism and ophthalmopathy (dated by TCRdb to between 2018 and 2021). Libraries were made using multiplex PCR. The run used an Illumina HiSeq 2000. The TCR beta CDR3 regions were amplified from the RNA transcripts. For the first round of RT-PCR on the TCR CDR3, the HTBI primer set was used together with the Qiagen OneStep RT-PCR kit. Through fastp at Q25 and MiXCR, TCRdb rebuilt clones from the public reads, retaining in-frame beta chains. Merged by CDR3 protein, the rows form single entries marked with the most common genes and DNA. Across this sample there are roughly 630,000 distinct CDR3 sequences, with roughly 14% seen only once. Of the sample, approximately 7.4% falls within the top ten clones. Material for sequencing was blood. The receptor set was obtained from a woman aged 25 to 45 with Graves' hyperthyroidism.

This clonotype was seen at least ten times. The chain joins TRBV7-9 to TRBJ1-5; D is possibly TRBD1 (6 bases). The CDR3 contains 15 residues. CDR1 and CDR2 (germline): SEHNR, FQNEAQ (reference sequence). V gave up 5 bases and J gave up 2 bases, with 13 bases separating them. CDR3 in amino acids: CASSDTGSGNQPQHF. In DNA form, the CDR3 reads TGTGCCAGCAGCGATACAGGGTCGGGCAATCAGCCCCAGCATTTT. The whole variable domain, remainder taken from reference TRBV7-9 and TRBJ1-5, is DTGVSQNPRHKITKRGQNVTFRCDPISEHNRLYWYRQTLGQGPEFLTYFQNEAQLEKSRLLSDRFSAERPKGSFSTLEIQRTEQGDSAMYLCASSDTGSGNQPQHFGDGTRLSIL.

In this sample, this clonotype turned up many times. The rearrangement joins TRBV20-1 to TRBJ2-4; 8 bases are shared with TRBD1. Germline CDR1 reads DFQATT; CDR2 reads SNEGSKA (reference sequence). The ends lost 5 bases at V and 0 bases at J; junction bases unmatched: 0. CDR3 length: 13 residues. CDR3 nucleotide sequence: TGCAGTGCTGACAGGGGAGCCAAAAACATTCAGTACTTC. This codes for CSADRGAKNIQYF.

The chain uses TRBV11-3 and TRBJ2-2; 13 bases fit TRBD2. The CDR3 covers 20 residues. CDR1 and CDR2 from the germline V gene are SGHNT and YENEEA. The V and J ends lost 2 bases and 7 bases, in that order; junction bases with no gene match: 16. CDR3 nucleotide sequence: TGTGCCAGCAGCTTATCCCTTGGAGGGACTAGCGGGACTACGGTCGGGGAGCTGTTTTTT. Translating gives CASSLSLGGTSGTTVGELFF.

This clonotype was detected only a few times. This chain links TRBV10-3 with TRBJ1-1; D is unclear. The V end was cut by 6 bases, the J end by 4 bases, with 15 bases between. The CDR3 is made up of 14 amino acids. Germline values: CDR1 ENHRY, CDR2 SYGVKD. Here the CDR3 reads CAIRGLEKTTEAFF. CDR3 nucleotide sequence: TGTGCCATCAGGGGCCTCGAAAAAACCACTGAAGCTTTCTTT.

This clonotype was detected many times. The chain links TRBV28 to TRBJ2-2, with unresolved D. Germline V gene lookup returns CDR1 MDHEN and CDR2 SYDVKM. The CDR3 runs to 16 residues. Trimming removed 3 bases at V and 0 bases at J, with 11 bases between. In DNA form, the CDR3 reads TGTGCCAGCAGTTTGTTCGTCGGATCGAACACCGGGGAGCTGTTTTTT. Residues: CASSLFVGSNTGELFF.

The chain is built from TRBV24-1 and TRBJ2-2; 16 bases line up with TRBD2. V gave up 4 bases and J gave up 3 bases; unmatched junction bases: 7. In germline, CDR1 is KGHDR, CDR2 SFDVKD. The CDR3 runs 19 residues. The CDR3 spells CATSDQGLAGGPDTGELFF. Written as DNA, the CDR3 is TGTGCCACCAGTGACCAGGGACTAGCGGGAGGGCCCGACACCGGGGAGCTGTTTTTT.

This clonotype was counted at least ten times. J is TRBJ1-4 and V is TRBV25-1; D is undetermined. The germline V gene encodes CDR1 MGHDK and CDR2 SYGVNS. CDR3 length: 16 amino acids. V lost 4 bases to trimming and J lost 0 bases, with 12 bases between them. This chain's CDR3 is CASSGESYTTNEKLFF. For the CDR3, the DNA is TGTGCCAGCAGTGGTGAGAGTTATACAACTAATGAAAAACTGTTTTTT.

The chain recombines TRBV27 with TRBJ2-3; 10 nucleotides align to TRBD1. The length of the CDR3 is 19 residues. Germline V gives CDR1 MNHEY, CDR2 SMNVEV (reference sequence). V was pared by 3 bases and J by 0 bases, with 12 bases of the junction left unmatched. CDR3 protein: CASSFVRQGAPSSTDTQYF. CDR3 nucleotide sequence: TGTGCCAGCAGTTTTGTTCGACAGGGGGCTCCTTCTAGCACAGATACGCAGTATTTT.

CDR3 loop: CSAHGGGGASHEQFF. The CDR3 DNA sequence: TGCAGTGCCCATGGGGGCGGGGGCGCCTCGCATGAGCAGTTCTTC. The chain links TRBV20-1 to TRBJ2-1; a weak D match, TRBD2 (7 bases). Between the trimmed V and J ends, which lost 6 bases and 8 bases, there was a span of 23 bases. CDR3 length: 15 amino acids. Germline-derived CDR1 and CDR2 are DFQATT and SNEGSKA (reference sequence).

This clonotype has a count of ten or more. This chain joins TRBV2 and TRBJ2-1; D is unclear. V was pared by 5 bases and J by 5 bases, with 16 bases between. The CDR3 extends over 15 amino acids. CDR1 and CDR2 (germline): SNHLY, FYNNEI. The DNA for the CDR3 is TGTGCCAGCAGTTCCCGGGCCGGACGGCACAATGAGCAGTTCTTC. This sequence encodes CASSSRAGRHNEQFF.

V gene TRBV4-1 combines with J gene TRBJ2-1; D gene ambiguous. Looked up from germline, CDR1 is MGHRA and CDR2 is YSYEKL. CDR3 length equals 14 residues. The germline V and J ends were trimmed by 6 bases and 2 bases, with 11 bases remaining between them. The CDR3 spells CASSVRDTYNEQFF. The CDR3 bases are TGCGCCAGCAGTGTAAGGGATACCTACAATGAGCAGTTCTTC.

In its sample, this clonotype was seen a few times. The chain couples TRBV7-9 to TRBJ2-4; D remains ambiguous. Trimming removed 4 bases from V and 2 bases from J, with 15 bases in between. This CDR3 is 16 amino acids long. CDR1 and CDR2 (germline): SEHNR, FQNEAQ (reference sequence). CDR3 residues: CASSSDPGRTKNIQYF. In DNA form, the CDR3 reads TGTGCCAGCAGCTCCGACCCAGGTCGGACCAAAAACATTCAGTACTTC.

This clonotype was observed many times. The rearrangement uses TRBV5-1 and TRBJ2-4; D possibly corresponds to TRBD2 (6 bases). The ends were cut back, 4 bases at V and 2 bases at J, with 16 bases in the middle. The V gene's germline CDR1 is SGHRS and CDR2 YFSETQ. This CDR3 contains 16 residues. Here the CDR3 DNA reads TGCGCCAGCAGCCGGGGCTCGGGACTGACCAAAAACATTCAGTACTTC. Translated, it gives CASSRGSGLTKNIQYF.

This chain joins TRBV20-1 and TRBJ2-7; 9 bases match TRBD2. CDR1 is DFQATT and CDR2 is SNEGSKA in the germline V gene (reference sequence). The CDR3 length is 14 residues. V lost 4 bases and J lost 0; bases outside the gene matches: 4. This CDR3 is CSAKRLADSYEQYF. DNA of the CDR3: TGCAGTGCTAAGAGACTAGCGGACTCCTACGAGCAGTACTTC.

The rearrangement joins TRBV7-3 to TRBJ1-2; no firm D call. From germline, CDR1 is SGHTA and CDR2 FQGTGA. The CDR3 runs to 16 residues. The V end lost 0 bases, the J end lost 2 bases, and 13 bases lay between the germline ends. The CDR3 region is CASSLTPLRANYGYTF. As DNA, the CDR3 is TGTGCCAGCAGCTTAACCCCCCTGCGGGCGAACTATGGCTACACCTTC.

This clonotype was detected only once. The genes are TRBV7-8 and TRBJ2-6; 7 nucleotides match TRBD1. This CDR3 region has 17 residues. The V segment lost 4 bases and the J segment 0 bases; nucleotides outside the gene matches: 6. Germline assignment: CDR1 SGHVS and CDR2 FQNEAQ. The CDR3 reads CASSYHRGGSGANVLTF. CDR3 DNA sequence: TGTGCCAGCAGCTATCACAGGGGTGGCTCTGGGGCCAACGTCCTGACTTTC. Full variable domain (outside the CDR3, taken from reference TRBV7-8 and TRBJ2-6): GAGVSQSPRYKVAKRGQDVALRCDPISGHVSLFWYQQALGQGPEFLTYFQNEAQLDKSGLPSDRFFAERPEGSVSTLKIQRTQQEDSAVYLCASSYHRGGSGANVLTFGAGSRLTVL.

This chain links TRBV6-2 or TRBV6-3 with TRBJ1-2, with D unresolved. This CDR3 region has 13 residues. V lost 2 bases and J lost 6, with 10 bases in between. The germline gives CDR1 MNHEY, CDR2 SVGEGT. The CDR3 region has the DNA TGTGCCAGCAGTTACACCCGACGGGATGGCTACACCTTC. Translation: CASSYTRRDGYTF.

This clonotype was recorded at least ten times. The rearrangement uses TRBV7-6 and TRBJ2-1, with 8 nucleotides matching TRBD2. V was pared by 2 bases and J by 8 bases, with 14 bases of the junction left unmatched. The CDR3 has 17 amino acids. Germline CDR1 SGHVS, CDR2 FNYEAQ. CDR3 DNA sequence: TGTGCCAGCAGCTTAAATCCCGTGGGGGCGGGAGGCCATGAGCAGTTCTTC. Translation: CASSLNPVGAGGHEQFF.

Many counts were recorded for this clonotype. The chain has TRBV20-1 and TRBJ1-5; D call uncertain. V was trimmed by 2 bases and J by 0 bases, leaving 8 bases between them. The germline V gene encodes CDR1 DFQATT and CDR2 SNEGSKA (reference sequence). This CDR3 contains 14 residues. The CDR3: CSARYGNSNQPQHF. The CDR3, as DNA: TGCAGTGCTAGATATGGGAATAGCAATCAGCCCCAGCATTTT.

This clonotype has a handful of counts. The rearrangement links TRBV20-1 to TRBJ2-5; the D gene is possibly TRBD1 (5 bases). The CDR3 is 14 residues long. Germline CDR1 is DFQATT and CDR2 is SNEGSKA (reference sequence). Trimming removed 1 base at V and 4 bases at J, with 13 bases between. Written as DNA, the CDR3 is TGCAGTGCTAGAGTAACAGGCCCGGGAGAGACCCAGTACTTC. Translated: CSARVTGPGETQYF.

Only a few counts were recorded for this clonotype. J is TRBJ2-1 and V is TRBV19, with D unresolved. The CDR3 totals 14 residues. V was clipped by 3 bases and J by 7 bases, with 13 bases between them. The germline V gene encodes CDR1 LNHDA and CDR2 SQIVND (reference sequence). Here the CDR3 reads CASSIPPVGNEQFF. The CDR3 bases are TGTGCCAGTAGTATCCCCCCGGTGGGGAATGAGCAGTTCTTC.

At least ten counts were recorded for this clonotype. The chain carries TRBV27 and TRBJ2-3; 8 bases align to TRBD2. The CDR3 totals 17 residues. J lost 5 bases, V lost 6 bases, and 16 bases had no gene match. Germline CDR1 and CDR2: MNHEY and SMNVEV (reference sequence). The CDR3 region is CASRPRAGAGGVDTQYF. CDR3 nucleotides: TGTGCCAGCAGACCAAGGGCCGGGGCGGGAGGAGTAGATACGCAGTATTTT.

This clonotype was found many times. The gene calls are TRBV30 and TRBJ1-2, with a possible D match to TRBD1 (6 bases). This CDR3 is built from 11 residues. Germline V gene lookup returns CDR1 GTSNPN and CDR2 SVGIG (reference sequence). V lost 2 bases and J lost 7, with 8 bases in between. The CDR3 protein is CAWSSGVGYTF. The CDR3 nucleotides are TGTGCCTGGAGTTCAGGGGTTGGCTACACCTTC.

This clonotype has a count of ten or more. V gene TRBV28 combines with J gene TRBJ2-7, with D possibly matching TRBD2 (7 bases). This CDR3 has 17 amino acids. V was pared by 1 base and J by 3 bases, with 19 bases between. Germline V lookup: CDR1 MDHEN, CDR2 SYDVKM. CDR3 sequence reads: CASSLSVGGGGGYEQYF. The CDR3 bases are TGTGCCAGCAGTTTATCCGTAGGGGGGGGAGGCGGCTACGAGCAGTACTTC.

The sample holds many counts of this clonotype. The chain combines TRBV2 with TRBJ2-7; 7 bases map to TRBD1. This CDR3 is built from 14 residues. V shed 3 bases and J 6 bases; nucleotides not matched to a gene: 8. CDR1 is SNHLY, CDR2 FYNNEI, per germline. CDR3 region: CASSDSGQFVEQYF. CDR3 DNA sequence: TGTGCCAGCAGTGATTCGGGACAGTTTGTCGAGCAGTACTTC.

This chain joins TRBV27 and TRBJ2-1; possible D gene TRBD2, 7 bases. The V and J ends lost 8 bases and 2 bases respectively, with 19 bases between them. Germline assignment: CDR1 MNHEY and CDR2 SMNVEV (reference sequence). The CDR3 runs to 16 residues. The CDR3 nucleotides are TGTGCCAGCCAGGGATATTCGGGGGGCACCTACAATGAGCAGTTCTTC. This translates into CASQGYSGGTYNEQFF.

This clonotype was found many times. This chain joins TRBV3-1 and TRBJ1-1, with D unresolved. Trimming pared 1 base from V and 11 bases from J, leaving 17 bases between. The CDR3 is made up of 14 amino acids. CDR1 is LGHDT, CDR2 YNNKEL, per germline (reference sequence). CDR3 in amino acids: CASSQVGGPGIAFF. Here the CDR3 DNA reads TGTGCCAGCAGCCAAGTGGGCGGGCCGGGCATTGCTTTCTTT.